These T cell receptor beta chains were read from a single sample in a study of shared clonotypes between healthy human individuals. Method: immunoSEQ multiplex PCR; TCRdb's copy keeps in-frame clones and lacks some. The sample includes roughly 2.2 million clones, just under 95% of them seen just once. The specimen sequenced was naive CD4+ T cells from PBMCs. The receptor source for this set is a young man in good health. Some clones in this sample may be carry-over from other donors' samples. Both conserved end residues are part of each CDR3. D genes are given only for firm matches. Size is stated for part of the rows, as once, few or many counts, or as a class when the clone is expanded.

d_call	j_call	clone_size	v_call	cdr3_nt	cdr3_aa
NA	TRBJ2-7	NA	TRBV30	TGTGCCTGGAGTGCCGGGGCCTACGAGCAGTACTTC	CAWSAGAYEQYF
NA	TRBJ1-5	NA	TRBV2	TGTGCCAGCAGTGTTGGACGGAAAGCGCATCTTCAGCCCCAGCATTTT	CASSVGRKAHLQPQHF
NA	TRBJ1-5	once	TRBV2	TGTGCCAGCAGTGAAGCGGGCAGGAACAATCAGCCCCAGCATTTT	CASSEAGRNNQPQHF
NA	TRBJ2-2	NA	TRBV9	TGTGCCAGCAGCGTAGTAGGCGCCTCGGCCGGGGAGCTGTTTTTT	CASSVVGASAGELFF
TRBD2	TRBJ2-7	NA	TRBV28	TGTGCCAGCAGTACTACTAGCGGGATTAGGTACGAGCAGTACTTC	CASSTTSGIRYEQYF
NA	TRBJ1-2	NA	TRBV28	TGTGCCAGCAGTTTAGGGGGGCGCAGCTATGGCTACACCTTC	CASSLGGRSYGYTF
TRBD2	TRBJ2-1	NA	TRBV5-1	TGCGCCAGCAGCTTATCTAGCGGATTGGTCAATGAGCAGTTCTTC	CASSLSSGLVNEQFF
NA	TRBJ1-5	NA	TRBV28	TGTGCCAGCAGTACCCCGGGCGTTCCCGGTGAGCCCCAGCATTTT	CASSTPGVPGEPQHF
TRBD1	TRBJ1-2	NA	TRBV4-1	TGCGCCAGCAGCCAGCCAGGGGGCGAATTACGTGGCTACACCTTC	CASSQPGGELRGYTF
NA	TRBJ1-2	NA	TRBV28	TGTGCCATCTCACTAGACTATGGCTACACCTTC	CAISLDYGYTF
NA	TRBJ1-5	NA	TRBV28	TGTGCCAGCAGTTCTCTTCCAGGACTTAGCAATCAGCCCCAGCATTTT	CASSSLPGLSNQPQHF
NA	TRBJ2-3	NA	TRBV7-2	TGTGCCAGCAGCTTAGGGTCTTCCAGCACAGATACGCAGTATTTT	CASSLGSSSTDTQYF
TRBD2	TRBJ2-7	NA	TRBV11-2	TGTGCCAGCAGCTTTACTAGCGGGAGTTTCTACGAGCAGTACTTC	CASSFTSGSFYEQYF
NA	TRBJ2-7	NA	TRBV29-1	TGCAGCGTTGAAGCCCTCCTCCCCCCCTACGAGCAGTACTTC	CSVEALLPPYEQYF
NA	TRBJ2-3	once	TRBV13	TGTGCCAGCAGCCAAGTCCGTTTAGATACGCAGTATTTT	CASSQVRLDTQYF
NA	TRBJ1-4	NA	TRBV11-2	TGTGCCAGCAGCTTCCTCCCCCCAGCAACTAATGAAAAACTGTTTTTT	CASSFLPPATNEKLFF
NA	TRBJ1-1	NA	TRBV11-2	TGTGCCAGCAGTAGCGCGGGGGACACTGAAGCTTTCTTT	CASSSAGDTEAFF
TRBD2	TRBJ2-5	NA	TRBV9	TGTGCCAGCAGCGTAGCGGGTAGCGGGAGTGAAGAGACCCAGTACTTC	CASSVAGSGSEETQYF
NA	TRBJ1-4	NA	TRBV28	TGTGCCAGCAGCGCTCCCGGAGCTAGTAATGAAAAACTGTTTTTT	CASSAPGASNEKLFF
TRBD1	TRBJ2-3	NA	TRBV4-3	TGCGCCAGCAGCCATTCTCCGGGACAGGGCACAGATACGCAGTATTTT	CASSHSPGQGTDTQYF
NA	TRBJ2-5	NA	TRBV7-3	TGTGCCAGCAGGTTGCGGGAGACCCAGTACTTC	CASRLRETQYF
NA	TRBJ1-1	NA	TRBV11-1	TGTGCCAGCAGCTTGAGTCTGACTCAGAACACTGAAGCTTTCTTT	CASSLSLTQNTEAFF
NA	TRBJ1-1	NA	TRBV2	TGTGCCAGCAGTGAGATATTAGGTCTGGGCACTGAAGCTTTCTTT	CASSEILGLGTEAFF
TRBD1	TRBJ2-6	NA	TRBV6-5	TGTGCCAGCAGTTACTCAGGACAGGGTGGGGCCAACGTCCTGACTTTC	CASSYSGQGGANVLTF
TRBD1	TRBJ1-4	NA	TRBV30	TGTGCCTGGAGTCCTCGGGGACAGGGGGCCTCGGATGAAAAACTGTTTTTT	CAWSPRGQGASDEKLFF
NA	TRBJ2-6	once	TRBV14	TGTGCCAGCAGCCAACTCAGCAGAGGGTACTCTGGGGCCAACGTCCTGACTTTC	CASSQLSRGYSGANVLTF
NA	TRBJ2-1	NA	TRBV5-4	TGTGCCAGCAGCTTGGTACAGAGACGAACCTTTGGGGAGCAGTTCTTC	CASSLVQRRTFGEQFF
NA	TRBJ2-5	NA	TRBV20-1	TGCAGTGCTAGAGGGCGTGAGACCCAGTACTTC	CSARGRETQYF
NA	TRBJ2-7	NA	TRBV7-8	TGTGCCAGCAGCTTAGGTAACGACGAGCAGTACTTC	CASSLGNDEQYF
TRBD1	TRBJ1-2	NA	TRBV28	TGTGCCAGCAGGGGGACAGGAGCTAACTATGGCTACACCTTC	CASRGTGANYGYTF
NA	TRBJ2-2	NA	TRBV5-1	TGCGCCAGCAGCACTCGGACGGTCACCGGGGAGCTGTTTTTT	CASSTRTVTGELFF
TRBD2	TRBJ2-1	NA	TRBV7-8	TGTGCCAGCAGCCGGACTAGCGGGAGCTACAATGAGCAGTTCTTC	CASSRTSGSYNEQFF
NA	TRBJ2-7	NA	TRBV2	TGTGCCAGCACTAATAGCGGCTACGAGCAGTACTTC	CASTNSGYEQYF
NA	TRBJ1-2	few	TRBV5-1	TGCGCCAGCAGCCCAGGGGTTAGTGGCTACACCTTC	CASSPGVSGYTF
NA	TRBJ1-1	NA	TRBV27	TGTGCCAGCAGTTTGTATGGGGCGATAACTGAAGCTTTCTTT	CASSLYGAITEAFF
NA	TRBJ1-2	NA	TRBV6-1	TGTGCCAGCAGTCCCGAGGGGGGCTTTGGCTACACCTTC	CASSPEGGFGYTF
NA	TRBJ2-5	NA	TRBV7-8	TGTGCCAGCAGCTTCCGGGGTGGGGACCAAGAGACCCAGTACTTC	CASSFRGGDQETQYF
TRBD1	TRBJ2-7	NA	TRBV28	TGTGCCAGCAGGAGGACAGGGATCTCCTACGAGCAGTACTTC	CASRRTGISYEQYF
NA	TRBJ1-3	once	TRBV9	TGTGCCAGCAGCGGCACGTTGATTGGAAACACCATATATTTT	CASSGTLIGNTIYF
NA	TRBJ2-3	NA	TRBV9	TGTGCCAGCTCTCGTGAAGGGGCCTCGGGGTTTGATACGCAGTATTTT	CASSREGASGFDTQYF
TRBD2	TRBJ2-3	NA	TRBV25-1	TGTGCCAGCAGTGAACAACTAGCGGGAGTAGATACGCAGTATTTT	CASSEQLAGVDTQYF
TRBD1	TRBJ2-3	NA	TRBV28	TGTGCCAGCAGCCCAGGGGGCGAGGGAACAGATACGCAGTATTTT	CASSPGGEGTDTQYF
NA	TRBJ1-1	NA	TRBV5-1	TGCGCCAGCAGCTTGATGGCCCGGGGGGACACTGAAGCTTTCTTT	CASSLMARGDTEAFF
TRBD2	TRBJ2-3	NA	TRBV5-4	TGTGCCAGCAGCCGCCCCTGGGGAGCGGGAGCAGATACGCAGTATTTT	CASSRPWGAGADTQYF
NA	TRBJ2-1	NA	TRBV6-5	TGTGCCAGCAGTTACTCTCTGGCCCGGTCGATTGAGCAGTTCTTC	CASSYSLARSIEQFF
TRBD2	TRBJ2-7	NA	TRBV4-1	TGCGCCAGCAGCCAAGATGGGGGGGCCTACGAGCAGTACTTC	CASSQDGGAYEQYF
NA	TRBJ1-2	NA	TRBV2	TGTGCCAGCAACGCAGGCCCCCGCTATGGCTACACCTTC	CASNAGPRYGYTF
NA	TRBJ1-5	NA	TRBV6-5	TGTGCCAGCAGTTCACGGACGGGCAATCAGCCCCAGCATTTT	CASSSRTGNQPQHF
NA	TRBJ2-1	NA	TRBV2	TGTGCCAGCAGTGCGGAGCGGCTGTCCTACAATGAGCAGTTCTTC	CASSAERLSYNEQFF
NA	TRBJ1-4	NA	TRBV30	TGTGCCTGGAGTGTAACGCAAACCGGCCCCGGGATTGAAAAACTGTTTTTT	CAWSVTQTGPGIEKLFF
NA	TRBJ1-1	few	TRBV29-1	TGCAGCTGTCAACCGGGGCCGAACACTGAAGCTTTCTTT	CSCQPGPNTEAFF
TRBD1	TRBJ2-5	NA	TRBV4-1	TGCGCCAGCAGCCCCCGGGACAGAGGGGAAGAGACCCAGTACTTC	CASSPRDRGEETQYF
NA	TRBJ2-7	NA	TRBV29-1	TGCAGCGTGGTCGCGTCGGGCCGGACCTACGAGCAGTACTTC	CSVVASGRTYEQYF
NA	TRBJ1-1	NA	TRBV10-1	TGCGCCAGGGCGGGGAATGTGGGGACCGCTTTCTTT	CARAGNVGTAFF
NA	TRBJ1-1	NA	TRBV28	TGTGCCAGCAGTTGGACAGTGAACACTGAAGCTTTCTTT	CASSWTVNTEAFF
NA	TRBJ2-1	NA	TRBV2	TGTGCCGGAACTAGCCTCCCCGGTGAGCAGTTCTTC	CAGTSLPGEQFF
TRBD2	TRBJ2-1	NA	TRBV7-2	TGTGCCAGCAGCCCGGGACTAGGTCACAATGAGCAGTTCTTC	CASSPGLGHNEQFF
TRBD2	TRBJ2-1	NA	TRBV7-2	TGTGCCAGCAGCCCTCGCCCCGGGACTAGCGGGAGCAATGAGCAGTTCTTC	CASSPRPGTSGSNEQFF
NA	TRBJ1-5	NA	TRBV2	TGTGCCAGCAGATCGTCAGGGTATAGCAATCAGCCCCAGCATTTT	CASRSSGYSNQPQHF